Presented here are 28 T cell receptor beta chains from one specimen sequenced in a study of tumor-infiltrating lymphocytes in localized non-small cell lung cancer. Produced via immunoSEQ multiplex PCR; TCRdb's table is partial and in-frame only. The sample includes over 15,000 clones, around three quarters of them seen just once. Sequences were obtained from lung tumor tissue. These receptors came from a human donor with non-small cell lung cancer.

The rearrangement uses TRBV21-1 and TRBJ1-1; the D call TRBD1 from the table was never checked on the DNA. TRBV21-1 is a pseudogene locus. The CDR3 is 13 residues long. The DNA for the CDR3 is TGTGCCAGCAGCAAACAACCAGGGGCTGAAGCTTTCTTT. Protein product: CASSKQPGAEAFF.

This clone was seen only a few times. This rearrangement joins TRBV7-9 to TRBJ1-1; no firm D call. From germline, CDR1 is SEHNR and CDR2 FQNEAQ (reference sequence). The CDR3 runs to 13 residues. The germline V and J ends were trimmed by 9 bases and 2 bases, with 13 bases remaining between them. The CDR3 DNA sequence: TGTGCCAGTACCCGGGGAGGAAACACTGAAGCTTTCTTT. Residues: CASTRGGNTEAFF. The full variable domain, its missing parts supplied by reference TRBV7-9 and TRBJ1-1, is DTGVSQNPRHKITKRGQNVTFRCDPISEHNRLYWYRQTLGQGPEFLTYFQNEAQLEKSRLLSDRFSAERPKGSFSTLEIQRTEQGDSAMYLCASTRGGNTEAFFGQGTRLTVV.

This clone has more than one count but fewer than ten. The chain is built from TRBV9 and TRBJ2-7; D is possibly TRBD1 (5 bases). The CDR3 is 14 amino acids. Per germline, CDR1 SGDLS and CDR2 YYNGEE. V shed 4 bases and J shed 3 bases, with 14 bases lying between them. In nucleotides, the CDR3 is TGTGCCAGCAGCCCAGACAGAGACTTCTACGAGCAGTACTTC. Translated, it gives CASSPDRDFYEQYF.

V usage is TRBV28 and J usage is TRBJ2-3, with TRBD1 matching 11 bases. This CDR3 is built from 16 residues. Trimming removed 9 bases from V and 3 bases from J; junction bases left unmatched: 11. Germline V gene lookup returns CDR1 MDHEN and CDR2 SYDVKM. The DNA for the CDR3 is TGTGCCAGGACGGGACAGGGGGATTGTTGTACAGATACGCAGTATTTT. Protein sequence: CARTGQGDCCTDTQYF.

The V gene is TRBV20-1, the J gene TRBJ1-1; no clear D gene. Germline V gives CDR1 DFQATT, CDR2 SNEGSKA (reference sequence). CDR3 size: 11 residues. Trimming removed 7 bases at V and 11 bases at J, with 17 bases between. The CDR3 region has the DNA TGCAGTGTTCCTCCTCAAAGTACGGCTTTCTTT. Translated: CSVPPQSTAFF.

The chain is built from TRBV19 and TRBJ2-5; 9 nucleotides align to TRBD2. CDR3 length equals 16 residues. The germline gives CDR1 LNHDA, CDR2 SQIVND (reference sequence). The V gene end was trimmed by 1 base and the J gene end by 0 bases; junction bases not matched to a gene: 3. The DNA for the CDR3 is TGTGCCAGTAGTATAGGGACTAGCGTGTACCAAGAGACCCAGTACTTC. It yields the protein CASSIGTSVYQETQYF. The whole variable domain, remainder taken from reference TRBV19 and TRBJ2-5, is DGGITQSPKYLFRKEGQNVTLSCEQNLNHDAMYWYRQDPGQGLRLIYYSQIVNDFQKGDIAEGYSVSREKKESFPLTVTSAQKNPTAFYLCASSIGTSVYQETQYFGPGTRLLVL.

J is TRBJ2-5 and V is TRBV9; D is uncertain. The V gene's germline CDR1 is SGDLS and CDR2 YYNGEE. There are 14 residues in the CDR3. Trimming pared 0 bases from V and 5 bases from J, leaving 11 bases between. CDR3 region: CASSVGPSAETQYF. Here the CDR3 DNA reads TGTGCCAGCAGCGTAGGGCCCTCCGCGGAGACCCAGTACTTC.

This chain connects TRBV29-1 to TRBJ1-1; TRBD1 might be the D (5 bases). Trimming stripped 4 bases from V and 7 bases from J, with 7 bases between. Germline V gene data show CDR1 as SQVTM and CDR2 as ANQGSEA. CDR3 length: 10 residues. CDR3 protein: CSVGDFEAFF. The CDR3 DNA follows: TGCAGCGTTGGGGACTTTGAAGCTTTCTTT. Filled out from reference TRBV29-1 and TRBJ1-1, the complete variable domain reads SAVISQKPSRDICQRGTSLTIQCQVDSQVTMMFWYRQQPGQSLTLIATANQGSEATYESGFVIDKFPISRPNLTFSTLTVSNMSPEDSSIYLCSVGDFEAFFGQGTRLTVV.

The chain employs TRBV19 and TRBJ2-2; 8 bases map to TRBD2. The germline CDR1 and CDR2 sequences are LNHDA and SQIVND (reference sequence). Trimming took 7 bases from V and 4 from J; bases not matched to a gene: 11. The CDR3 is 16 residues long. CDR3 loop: CASTSGGGRRTGELFF. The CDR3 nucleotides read TGTGCCAGTACCTCGGGCGGGGGGCGTCGCACCGGGGAGCTGTTTTTT.

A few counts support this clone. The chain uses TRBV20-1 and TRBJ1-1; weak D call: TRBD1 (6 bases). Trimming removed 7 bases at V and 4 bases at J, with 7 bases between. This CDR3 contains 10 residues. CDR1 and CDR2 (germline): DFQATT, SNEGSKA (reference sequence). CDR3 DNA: TGCAGTGGGGGGGCCACTGAAGCTTTCTTT. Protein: CSGGATEAFF.

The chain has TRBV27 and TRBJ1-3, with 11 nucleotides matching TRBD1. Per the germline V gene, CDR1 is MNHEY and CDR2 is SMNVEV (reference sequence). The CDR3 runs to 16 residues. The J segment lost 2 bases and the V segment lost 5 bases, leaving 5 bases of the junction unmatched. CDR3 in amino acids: CASSPGTGGTGNTIYF. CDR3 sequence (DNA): TGTGCCAGCAGTCCCGGGACAGGGGGAACTGGAAACACCATATATTTT.

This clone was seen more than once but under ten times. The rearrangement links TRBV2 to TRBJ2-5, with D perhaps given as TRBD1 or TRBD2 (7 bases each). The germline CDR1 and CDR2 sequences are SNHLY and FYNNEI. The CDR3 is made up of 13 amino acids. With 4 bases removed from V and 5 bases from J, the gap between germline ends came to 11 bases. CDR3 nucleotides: TGTGCCAGCAGTGCCAGGGGGGGCGAGACCCAGTACTTC. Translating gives CASSARGGETQYF.

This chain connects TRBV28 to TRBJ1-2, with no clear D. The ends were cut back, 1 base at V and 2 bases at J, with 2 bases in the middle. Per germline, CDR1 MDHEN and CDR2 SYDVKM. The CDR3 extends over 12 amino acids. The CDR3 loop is CASSLSNYGYTF. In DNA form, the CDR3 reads TGTGCCAGCAGTTTATCGAACTATGGCTACACCTTC.

CDR3 DNA sequence: TGTGCCAGCAGCGCGACAGGGGGAAATAGTCAGCCCCAGCATTTT. It encodes CASSATGGNSQPQHF. The V and J genes are TRBV9 and TRBJ1-5; 9 bases agree with TRBD1. CDR3 size: 15 residues. Germline CDR1 is SGDLS and CDR2 is YYNGEE. V trimming: 3 bases; J trimming: 6 bases; junction bases outside the gene matches: 7.

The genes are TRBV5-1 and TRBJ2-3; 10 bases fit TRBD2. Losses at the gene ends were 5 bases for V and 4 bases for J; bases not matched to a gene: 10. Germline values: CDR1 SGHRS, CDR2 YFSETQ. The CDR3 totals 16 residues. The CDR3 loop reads CASSRGAGGPSDTQYF. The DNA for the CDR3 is TGCGCCAGCAGTCGCGGAGCGGGGGGGCCTTCAGATACGCAGTATTTT.

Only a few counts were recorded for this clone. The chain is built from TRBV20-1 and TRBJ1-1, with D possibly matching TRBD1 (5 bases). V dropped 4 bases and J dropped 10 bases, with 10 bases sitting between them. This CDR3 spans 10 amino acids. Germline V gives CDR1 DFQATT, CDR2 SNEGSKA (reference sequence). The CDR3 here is CSAKGIGAFF. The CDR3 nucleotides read TGCAGTGCTAAGGGGATTGGAGCTTTCTTT.

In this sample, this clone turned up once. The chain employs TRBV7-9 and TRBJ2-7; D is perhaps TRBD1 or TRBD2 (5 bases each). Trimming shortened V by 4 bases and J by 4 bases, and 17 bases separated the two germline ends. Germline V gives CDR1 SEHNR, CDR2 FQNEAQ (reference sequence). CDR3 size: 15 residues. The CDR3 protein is CASSSPERGGYEQYF. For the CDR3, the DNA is TGTGCCAGCAGCTCACCCGAGAGGGGCGGGTACGAGCAGTACTTC.

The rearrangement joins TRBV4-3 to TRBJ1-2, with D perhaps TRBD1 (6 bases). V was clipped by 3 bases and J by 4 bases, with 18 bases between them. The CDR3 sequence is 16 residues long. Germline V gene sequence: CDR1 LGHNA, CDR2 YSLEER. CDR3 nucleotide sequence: TGCGCCAGCAGCCAGAACCCAGGCACAGGGATCTATGGCTACACCTTC. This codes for CASSQNPGTGIYGYTF.

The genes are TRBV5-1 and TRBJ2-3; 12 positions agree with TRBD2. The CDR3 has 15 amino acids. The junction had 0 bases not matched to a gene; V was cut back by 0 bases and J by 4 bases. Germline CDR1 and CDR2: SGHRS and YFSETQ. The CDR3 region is CASSLGLAGADTQYF. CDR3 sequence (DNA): TGCGCCAGCAGCTTGGGACTAGCGGGGGCAGATACGCAGTATTTT.

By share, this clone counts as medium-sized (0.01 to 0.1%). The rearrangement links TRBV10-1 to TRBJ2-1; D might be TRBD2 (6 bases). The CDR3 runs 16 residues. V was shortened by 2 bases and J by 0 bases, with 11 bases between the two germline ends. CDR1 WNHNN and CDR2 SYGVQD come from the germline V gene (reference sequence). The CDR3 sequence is CASSERWGVSYNEQFF. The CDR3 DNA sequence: TGCGCCAGCAGTGAGAGGTGGGGGGTCTCCTACAATGAGCAGTTCTTC.

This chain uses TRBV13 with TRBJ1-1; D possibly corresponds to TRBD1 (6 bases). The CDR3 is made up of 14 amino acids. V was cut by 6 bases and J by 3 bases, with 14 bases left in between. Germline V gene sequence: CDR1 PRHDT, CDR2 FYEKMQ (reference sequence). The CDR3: CASRGETGYTEAFF. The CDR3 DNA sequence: TGTGCCAGCAGGGGTGAGACAGGCTACACTGAAGCTTTCTTT.

CDR3 coding DNA: TGCGCCAGCAGCCAAGGGCAAGGGACCCAAGAAGGGACCCAGTACTTC. It specifies CASSQGQGTQEGTQYF. V and J are TRBV4-1 and TRBJ2-5; D is possibly TRBD1 or TRBD2 (5 bases each). The CDR3 loop spans 16 amino acids. CDR1 and CDR2 from the germline V gene are MGHRA and YSYEKL. Trimming took off 1 base at V and 7 bases at J, with 19 bases between the two ends.

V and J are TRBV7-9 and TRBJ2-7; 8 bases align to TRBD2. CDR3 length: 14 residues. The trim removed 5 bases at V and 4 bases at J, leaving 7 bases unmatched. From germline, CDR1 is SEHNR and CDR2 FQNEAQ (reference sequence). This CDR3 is CASSREGRGYEQYF. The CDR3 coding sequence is TGTGCCAGCAGCCGGGAGGGGCGAGGGTACGAGCAGTACTTC.

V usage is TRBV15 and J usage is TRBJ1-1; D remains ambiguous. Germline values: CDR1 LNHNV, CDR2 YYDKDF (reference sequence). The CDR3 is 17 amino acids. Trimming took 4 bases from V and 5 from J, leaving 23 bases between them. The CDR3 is CATSIGPGGFISTEAFF. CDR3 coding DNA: TGTGCCACCAGCATAGGGCCAGGAGGGTTTATATCTACTGAAGCTTTCTTT.

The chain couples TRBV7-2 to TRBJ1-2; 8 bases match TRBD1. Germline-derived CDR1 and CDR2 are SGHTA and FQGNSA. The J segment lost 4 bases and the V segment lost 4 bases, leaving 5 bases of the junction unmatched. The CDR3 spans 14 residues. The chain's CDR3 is CASSSGGQTYGYTF. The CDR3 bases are TGTGCCAGCAGCTCAGGGGGCCAGACCTATGGCTACACCTTC.

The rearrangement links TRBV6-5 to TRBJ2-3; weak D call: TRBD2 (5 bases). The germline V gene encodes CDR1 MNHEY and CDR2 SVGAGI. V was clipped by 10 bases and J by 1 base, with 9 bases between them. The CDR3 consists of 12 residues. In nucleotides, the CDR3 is TGTGCCACCCGGCGGGGCACAGATACGCAGTATTTT. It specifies CATRRGTDTQYF.

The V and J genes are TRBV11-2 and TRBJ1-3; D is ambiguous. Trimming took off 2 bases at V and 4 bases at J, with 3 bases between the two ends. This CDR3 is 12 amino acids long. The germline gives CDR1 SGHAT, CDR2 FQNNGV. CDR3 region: CASSLLGNTIYF. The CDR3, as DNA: TGTGCCAGCAGCTTACTCGGAAACACCATATATTTT.

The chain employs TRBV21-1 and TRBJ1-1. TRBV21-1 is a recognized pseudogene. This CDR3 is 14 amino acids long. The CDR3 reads CASSKAPGNTEAFF. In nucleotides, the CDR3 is TGTGCCAGCAGCAAAGCTCCGGGAAACACTGAAGCTTTCTTT.